This is a list of T cell receptor beta chains from one sample in a study of blood T cell repertoires in COVID-19. The method was immunoSEQ multiplex PCR; TCRdb's version includes in-frame clones alone and lacks a portion of them. The sample includes 85,000 to 95,000 clones, around 87% of them seen just once. Sequencing used peripheral blood. These receptors were obtained from a human donor with acute or convalescent COVID-19. The donor label of this sample is uncertain. The CDR3 runs from the conserved cysteine through the conserved F or W. A D gene is named only where the DNA matches it firmly. Only some rows state a clone size, as once, few, many or a class for expanded clones.

v_call	clone_size	d_call	j_call	cdr3_nt	cdr3_aa
TRBV7-3	-	TRBD1	TRBJ1-3	TGTGCCAGCAGCTTAGGACAGGCTGGAAACACCATATATTTT	CASSLGQAGNTIYF
TRBV7-8	-	TRBD1	TRBJ2-4	TGTGCCAGCAGCTCCTCCCCCCAGGGGGAGAGGAACATTCAGTACTTC	CASSSSPQGERNIQYF
TRBV28	few	-	TRBJ1-2	TGTGCCAGCATGTCGACAAGCCGGTATGGCTACACCTTC	CASMSTSRYGYTF
TRBV29-1	-	TRBD1	TRBJ1-2	TGCAGCGTTGAAGCTGGAACAGGGGGGCTTGTCTATGGCTACACCTTC	CSVEAGTGGLVYGYTF
TRBV12-3/TRBV12-4	-	TRBD1	TRBJ2-7	TGTGCCAGCAGAGGACAGGCCTACGAGCAGTACTTC	CASRGQAYEQYF
TRBV10-2	-	TRBD2	TRBJ2-1	TGCGCCACCCACTTAGGACTAGCGGGCCTGGGTGAGCAGTTCTTC	CATHLGLAGLGEQFF
TRBV10-3	few	TRBD1	TRBJ1-3	TGTGCCATCAGCCCGGGACAGGGAACTGGAAACACCATATATTTT	CAISPGQGTGNTIYF
TRBV6-5	-	TRBD1	TRBJ2-3	TGTGCCAGCAGCTTTGACAGGGGCACAGATACGCAGTATTTT	CASSFDRGTDTQYF
TRBV10-3	few	TRBD2	TRBJ2-7	TGTGCCATCGGGGCAGGGAGGGACTACGAGCAGTACTTC	CAIGAGRDYEQYF
TRBV15	-	-	TRBJ2-1	TGTGCCACCAGCAGAGGGCAGGGTAGGTCCTACAATGAGCAGTTCTTC	CATSRGQGRSYNEQFF
TRBV5-1	-	-	TRBJ2-7	TGCGCCAGCGGTATTTCAGGGGATTACGAGCAGTACTTC	CASGISGDYEQYF
TRBV6-1	-	TRBD1	TRBJ1-2	TGTGCCAGCAGTGACCGGGACAGGGAACCCGGCTACACCTTC	CASSDRDREPGYTF
TRBV5-6	-	TRBD1	TRBJ1-3	TGTGCCAGCAGCTATAACAGGGGACCCTCTGGAAACACCATATATTTT	CASSYNRGPSGNTIYF
TRBV18	-	-	TRBJ2-6	TGTGCCAGCTCACCACCTGGGACAAGTGGGGCCAACGTCCTGACTTTC	CASSPPGTSGANVLTF
TRBV9	-	-	TRBJ1-1	TGTGCCAGCAGCGTAACTGGGGCGAACACTGAAGCTTTCTTT	CASSVTGANTEAFF
TRBV2	-	-	TRBJ2-3	TGTGCCAGCAGTGTGAGGAGAAGCACAGATACGCAGTATTTT	CASSVRRSTDTQYF
TRBV24-1	once	-	TRBJ2-3	TGTGCCACCAGTGCCGCGACATCACGGACAGATACGCAGTATTTT	CATSAATSRTDTQYF
TRBV11-2	-	TRBD2	TRBJ2-7	TGTGCCAGCAGCTTAGCTCGCGGCGGGGGGATCTACGAGCAGTACTTC	CASSLARGGGIYEQYF
TRBV3-1/TRBV3-2	few	-	TRBJ2-7	TGTGCCAGCAGCCTTTCGGGTCCGGATGTCTCCGTCTACGAGCAGTACTTC	CASSLSGPDVSVYEQYF
TRBV6-6	-	TRBD1	TRBJ2-5	TGTGCCAGCAGTCTGACCCGGGACAGGGGGATTCGTTCGGAGACCCAGTACTTC	CASSLTRDRGIRSETQYF
TRBV5-1	-	TRBD1	TRBJ2-5	TGCGCCAGCAGCTTGTTGGGACAGGGGAAGTCCGGGGAGACCCAGTACTTC	CASSLLGQGKSGETQYF
TRBV5-1	-	-	TRBJ1-1	TGCGCCAGCAGCTTTCAGGGATCTCCTGAAGCTTTCTTT	CASSFQGSPEAFF
TRBV29-1	-	-	TRBJ1-3	TGCAGCGTTGAAGTTGGCAGAAACACCATATATTTT	CSVEVGRNTIYF
TRBV4-1	-	-	TRBJ1-4	TGCGCCAGCAGCCAAGAAGGGGACGCCCGGGGGAAACTGTTTTTT	CASSQEGDARGKLFF
TRBV4-1	-	TRBD1	TRBJ1-3	TGCGCCAGCAGCCAAGGGACAGGGACTGGAAACACCATATATTTT	CASSQGTGTGNTIYF
TRBV5-5	-	-	TRBJ1-2	TGTGCCAGCAGTTTAGGGGTCGGAGGCTACACCTTC	CASSLGVGGYTF
TRBV12-5	-	-	TRBJ1-3	TGTGCTAGTGCCTATGACACTGCTGGAAACACCATATATTTT	CASAYDTAGNTIYF
TRBV5-6	-	TRBD1	TRBJ1-2	TGTGCCAGCAGCTTGAAGGACAGGGTCTTTGGCTACACCTTC	CASSLKDRVFGYTF
TRBV6-5	-	TRBD1	TRBJ1-5	TGTGCCAGCAGCCGGGACAGGGTGGCTCAGCCCCAGCATTTT	CASSRDRVAQPQHF
TRBV7-9	-	-	TRBJ1-1	TGTGCCAGCAGCTTAAGAGGATCTTACGGCACTGAAGCTTTCTTT	CASSLRGSYGTEAFF
TRBV10-3	-	TRBD1	TRBJ2-5	TGTGCCATCAAAACCGGGACAGGGGCTGAGACCCAGTACTTC	CAIKTGTGAETQYF
TRBV3-1/TRBV3-2	-	TRBD1	TRBJ1-5	TGTGCCAGCAGCCAAGGTTCAGGGGGCTATCAGCCCCAGCATTTT	CASSQGSGGYQPQHF
TRBV15	once	-	TRBJ1-2	TGTGCCACCAGCAGAGATCTCGTGAGTGGCTACACCTTC	CATSRDLVSGYTF
TRBV5-1	once	-	TRBJ1-2	TGCGCCAGCAGCGGAGATAAAACTAACTATGGCTACACCTTC	CASSGDKTNYGYTF
TRBV7-9	-	TRBD1	TRBJ2-7	TGTGCCAGCAGCGCCCGGACAGGATACGGGGCCTACGAGCAGTACTTC	CASSARTGYGAYEQYF
TRBV24-1	-	-	TRBJ2-2	TGTGCCACCAGTGGCCGACATCTCGCGGGCACCGGGGAGCTGTTTTTT	CATSGRHLAGTGELFF
TRBV6-2/TRBV6-3	-	TRBD2	TRBJ2-2	TGTGCCAGCAGTTACACCGGGACTAGCGGGGGGCTAGGAGACACCGGGGAGCTGTTTTTT	CASSYTGTSGGLGDTGELFF
TRBV5-1	once	TRBD1	TRBJ2-2	TGCGCCAGCAGCTTGGCGGGACAGGGAACCGGGGAGCTGTTTTTT	CASSLAGQGTGELFF
TRBV19	-	-	TRBJ1-4	TGTGCCACTCACGGGGGGGAGGGGGAAAAACTGTTTTTT	CATHGGEGEKLFF
TRBV5-6	-	-	TRBJ1-2	TGTGCCAGCAGCCCATGGACAGTCCCTGGCTACACCTTC	CASSPWTVPGYTF
TRBV28	-	-	TRBJ2-5	TGTGCCAGCCGTAGCACTGAAGAGACCCAGTACTTC	CASRSTEETQYF